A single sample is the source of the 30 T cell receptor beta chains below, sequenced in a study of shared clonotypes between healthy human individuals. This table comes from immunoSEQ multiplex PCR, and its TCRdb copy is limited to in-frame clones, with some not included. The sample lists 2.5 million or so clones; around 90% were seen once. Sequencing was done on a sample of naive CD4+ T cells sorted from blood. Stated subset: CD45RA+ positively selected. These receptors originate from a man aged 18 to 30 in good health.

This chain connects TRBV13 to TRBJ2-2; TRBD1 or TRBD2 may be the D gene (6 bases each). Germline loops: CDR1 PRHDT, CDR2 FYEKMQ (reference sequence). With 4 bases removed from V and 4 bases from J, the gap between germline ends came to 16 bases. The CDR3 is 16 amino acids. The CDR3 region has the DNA TGTGCCAGCAGCTCCCGGGGGCTTACGGGCACCGGGGAGCTGTTTTTT. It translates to CASSSRGLTGTGELFF. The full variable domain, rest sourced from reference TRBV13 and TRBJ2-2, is AAGVIQSPRHLIKEKRETATLKCYPIPRHDTVYWYQQGPGQDPQFLISFYEKMQSDKGSIPDRFSAQQFSDYHSELNMSSLELGDSALYFCASSSRGLTGTGELFFGEGSRLTVL.

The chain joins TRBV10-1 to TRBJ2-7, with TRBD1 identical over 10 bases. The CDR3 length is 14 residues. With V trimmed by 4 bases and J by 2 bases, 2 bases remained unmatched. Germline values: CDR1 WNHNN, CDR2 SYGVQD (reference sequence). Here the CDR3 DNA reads TGCGCCAGCAGTGGGGGACAGGGGCCCTACGAGCAGTACTTC. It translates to CASSGGQGPYEQYF.

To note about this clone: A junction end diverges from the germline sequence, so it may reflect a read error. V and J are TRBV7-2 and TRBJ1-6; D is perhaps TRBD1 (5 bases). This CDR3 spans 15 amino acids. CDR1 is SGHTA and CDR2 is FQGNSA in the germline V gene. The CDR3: CASGLTAQVRSPLHF. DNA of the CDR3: TGTGCCAGCGGCTTGACAGCCCAGGTTAGATCACCCCTCCACTTT.

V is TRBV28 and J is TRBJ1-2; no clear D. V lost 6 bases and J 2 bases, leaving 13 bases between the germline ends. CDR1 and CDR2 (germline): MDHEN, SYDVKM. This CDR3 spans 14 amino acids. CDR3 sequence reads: CASSKKRVNYGYTF. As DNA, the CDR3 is TGTGCCAGCAGCAAAAAAAGGGTCAACTATGGCTACACCTTC.

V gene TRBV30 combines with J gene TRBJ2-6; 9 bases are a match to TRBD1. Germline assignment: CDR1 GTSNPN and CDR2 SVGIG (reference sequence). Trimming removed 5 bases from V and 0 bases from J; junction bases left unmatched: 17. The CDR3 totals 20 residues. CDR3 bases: TGTGCCTGGGAGGACAGGGGCCGCAAATTTTTAAGCTCTGGGGCCAACGTCCTGACTTTC. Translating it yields CAWEDRGRKFLSSGANVLTF.

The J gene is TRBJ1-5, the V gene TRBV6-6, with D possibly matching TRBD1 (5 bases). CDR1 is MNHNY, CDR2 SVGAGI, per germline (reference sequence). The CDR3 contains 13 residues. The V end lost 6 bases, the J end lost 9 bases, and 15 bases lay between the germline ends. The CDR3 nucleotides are TGTGCCAGCAGCGACAGACCAATGGGGCCCCAGCATTTT. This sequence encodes CASSDRPMGPQHF.

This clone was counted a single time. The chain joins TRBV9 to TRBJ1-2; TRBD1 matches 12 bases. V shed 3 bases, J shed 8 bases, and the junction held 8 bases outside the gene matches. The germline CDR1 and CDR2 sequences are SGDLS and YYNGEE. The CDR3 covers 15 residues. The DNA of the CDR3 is TGTGCCAGCAGCGGAGCCGGGACAGGGGGCGTGGGCTACACCTTC. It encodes CASSGAGTGGVGYTF.

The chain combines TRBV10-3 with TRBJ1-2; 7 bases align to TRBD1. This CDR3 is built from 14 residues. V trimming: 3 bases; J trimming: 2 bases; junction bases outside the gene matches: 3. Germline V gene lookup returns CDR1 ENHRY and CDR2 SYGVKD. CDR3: CAISEGGSNYGYTF. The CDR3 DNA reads TGTGCCATCAGTGAAGGGGGCAGCAACTATGGCTACACCTTC.

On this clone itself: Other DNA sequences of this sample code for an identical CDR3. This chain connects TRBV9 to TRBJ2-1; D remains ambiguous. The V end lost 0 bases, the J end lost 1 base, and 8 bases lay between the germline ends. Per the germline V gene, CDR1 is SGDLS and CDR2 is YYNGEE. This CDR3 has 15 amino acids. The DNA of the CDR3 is TGTGCCAGCAGCGTAGTCGGGCAGTCCTACAATGAGCAGTTCTTC. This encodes CASSVVGQSYNEQFF.

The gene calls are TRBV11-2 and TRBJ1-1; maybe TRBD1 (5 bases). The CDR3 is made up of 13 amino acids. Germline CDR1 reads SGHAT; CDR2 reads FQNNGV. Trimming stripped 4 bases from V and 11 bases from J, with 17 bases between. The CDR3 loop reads CASSSSTVGSAFF. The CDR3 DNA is TGTGCCAGCAGCTCCTCGACAGTCGGGTCGGCTTTCTTT.

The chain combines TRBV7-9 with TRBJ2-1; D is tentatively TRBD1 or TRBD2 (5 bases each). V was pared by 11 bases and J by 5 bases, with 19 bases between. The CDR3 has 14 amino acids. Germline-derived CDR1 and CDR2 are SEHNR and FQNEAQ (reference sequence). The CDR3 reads CASRGTNRNNEQFF. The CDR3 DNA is TGTGCCTCGAGGGGCACCAACCGAAACAATGAGCAGTTCTTC. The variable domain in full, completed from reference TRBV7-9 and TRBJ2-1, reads DTGVSQNPRHKITKRGQNVTFRCDPISEHNRLYWYRQTLGQGPEFLTYFQNEAQLEKSRLLSDRFSAERPKGSFSTLEIQRTEQGDSAMYLCASRGTNRNNEQFFGPGTRLTVL.

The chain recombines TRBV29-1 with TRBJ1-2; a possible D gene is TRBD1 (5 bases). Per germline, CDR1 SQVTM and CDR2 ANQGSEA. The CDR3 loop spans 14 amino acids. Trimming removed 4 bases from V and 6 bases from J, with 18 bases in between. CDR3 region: CSVAGRVGENGYTF. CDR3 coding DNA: TGCAGCGTTGCTGGCAGGGTGGGAGAAAATGGCTACACCTTC.

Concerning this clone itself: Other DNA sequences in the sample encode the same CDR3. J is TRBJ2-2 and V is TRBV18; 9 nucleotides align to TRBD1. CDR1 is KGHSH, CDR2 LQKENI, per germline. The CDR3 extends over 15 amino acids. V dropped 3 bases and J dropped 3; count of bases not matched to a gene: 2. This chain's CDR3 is CASSPGQGDTGELFF. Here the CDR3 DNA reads TGTGCCAGCTCACCGGGACAGGGTGACACCGGGGAGCTGTTTTTT.

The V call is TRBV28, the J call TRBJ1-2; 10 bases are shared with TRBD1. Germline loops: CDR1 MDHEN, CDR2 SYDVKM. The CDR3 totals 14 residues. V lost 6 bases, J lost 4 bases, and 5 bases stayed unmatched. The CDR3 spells CASRPGQGTYGYTF. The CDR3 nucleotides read TGTGCCAGCAGGCCGGGACAGGGGACCTATGGCTACACCTTC.

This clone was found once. CDR3 region: CASSSGPPQETQYF. The CDR3 bases are TGCGCCAGCAGCTCGGGACCTCCTCAAGAGACCCAGTACTTC. The genes are TRBV5-1 and TRBJ2-5, with D perhaps TRBD1 or TRBD2 (5 bases each). This CDR3 is built from 14 residues. V shed 3 bases and J shed 2 bases, with 11 bases lying between them. Germline CDR1 is SGHRS and CDR2 is YFSETQ.

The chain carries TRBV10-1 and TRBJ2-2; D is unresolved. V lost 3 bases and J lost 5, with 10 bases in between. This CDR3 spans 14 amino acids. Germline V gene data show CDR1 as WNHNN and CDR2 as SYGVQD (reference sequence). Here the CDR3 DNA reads TGCGCCAGCAGTGAAACAGCTACAACCGGGGAGCTGTTTTTT. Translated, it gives CASSETATTGELFF.

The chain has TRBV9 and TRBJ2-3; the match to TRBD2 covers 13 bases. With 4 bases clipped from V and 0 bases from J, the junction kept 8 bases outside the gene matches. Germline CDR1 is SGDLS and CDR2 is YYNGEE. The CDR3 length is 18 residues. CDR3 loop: CASSPAGTSGTSTDTQYF. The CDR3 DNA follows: TGTGCCAGCAGCCCAGCTGGGACTAGCGGGACCAGCACAGATACGCAGTATTTT.

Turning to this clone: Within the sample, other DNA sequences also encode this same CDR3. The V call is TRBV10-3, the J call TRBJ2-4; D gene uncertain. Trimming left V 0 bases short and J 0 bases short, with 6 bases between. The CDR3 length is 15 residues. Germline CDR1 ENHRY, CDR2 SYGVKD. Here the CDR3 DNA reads TGTGCCATCAGTGAGTCGGTCGTAGCCAAAAACATTCAGTACTTC. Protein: CAISESVVAKNIQYF.

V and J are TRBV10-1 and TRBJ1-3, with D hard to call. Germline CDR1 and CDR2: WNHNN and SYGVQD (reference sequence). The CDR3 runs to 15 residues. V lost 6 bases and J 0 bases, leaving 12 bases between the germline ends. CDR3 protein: CASRSFVASGNTIYF. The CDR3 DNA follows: TGCGCCAGCAGATCCTTTGTTGCCTCTGGAAACACCATATATTTT.

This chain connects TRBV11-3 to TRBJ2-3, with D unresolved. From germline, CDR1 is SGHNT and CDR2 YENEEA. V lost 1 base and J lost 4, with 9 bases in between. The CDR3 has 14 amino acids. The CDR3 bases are TGTGCCAGCAGCTTAGGGAGAGCCGCAGATACGCAGTATTTT. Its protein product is CASSLGRAADTQYF. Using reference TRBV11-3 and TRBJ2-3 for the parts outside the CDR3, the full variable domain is EAGVVQSPRYKIIEKKQPVAFWCNPISGHNTLYWYLQNLGQGPELLIRYENEEAVDDSQLPKDRFSAERLKGVDSTLKIQPAELGDSAVYLCASSLGRAADTQYFGPGTRLTVL.

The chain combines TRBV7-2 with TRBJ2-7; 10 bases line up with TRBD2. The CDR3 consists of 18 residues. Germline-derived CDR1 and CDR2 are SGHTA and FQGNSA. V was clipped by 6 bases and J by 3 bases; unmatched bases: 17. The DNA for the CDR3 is TGTGCCAGCAGTCGGGGTCTAGCGGGAGTCGGAAATCACTACGAGCAGTACTTC. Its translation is CASSRGLAGVGNHYEQYF.

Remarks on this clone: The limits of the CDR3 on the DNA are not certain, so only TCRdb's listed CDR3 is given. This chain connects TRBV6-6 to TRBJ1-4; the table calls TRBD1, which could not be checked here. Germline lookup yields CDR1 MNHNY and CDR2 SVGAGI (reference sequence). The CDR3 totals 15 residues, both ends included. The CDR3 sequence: CASSTSGQLNEKLFF.

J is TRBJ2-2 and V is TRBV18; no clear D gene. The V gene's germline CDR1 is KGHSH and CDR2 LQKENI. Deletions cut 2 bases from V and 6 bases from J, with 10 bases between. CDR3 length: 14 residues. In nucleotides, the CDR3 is TGTGCCAGCTCACCAACGAGCGATGCCGGGGAGCTGTTTTTT. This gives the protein CASSPTSDAGELFF.

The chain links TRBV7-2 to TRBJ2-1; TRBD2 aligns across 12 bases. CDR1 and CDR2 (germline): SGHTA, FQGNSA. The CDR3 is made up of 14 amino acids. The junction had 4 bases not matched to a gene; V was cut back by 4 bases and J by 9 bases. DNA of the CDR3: TGTGCCAGCAGCTCTGCGGGACTAGCGGGTGAGCAGTTCTTC. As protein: CASSSAGLAGEQFF.

CDR3 residues: CASSLGVTEAFF. The CDR3, as DNA: TGCGCCAGCAGTTTAGGGGTGACTGAAGCTTTCTTT. The chain joins TRBV10-2 to TRBJ1-1, with D perhaps TRBD1 (5 bases). The CDR3 covers 12 residues. The germline CDR1 and CDR2 sequences are WSHSY and SAAADI. The V gene lost 5 bases and the J gene lost 5 bases, with 9 bases spanning the gap.

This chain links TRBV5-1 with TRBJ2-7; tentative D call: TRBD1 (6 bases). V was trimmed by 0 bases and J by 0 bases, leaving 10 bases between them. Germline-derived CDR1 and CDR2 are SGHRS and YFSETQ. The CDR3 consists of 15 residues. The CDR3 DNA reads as TGCGCCAGCAGCTTGGTCTCGGACAGCTCCTACGAGCAGTACTTC. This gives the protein CASSLVSDSSYEQYF.

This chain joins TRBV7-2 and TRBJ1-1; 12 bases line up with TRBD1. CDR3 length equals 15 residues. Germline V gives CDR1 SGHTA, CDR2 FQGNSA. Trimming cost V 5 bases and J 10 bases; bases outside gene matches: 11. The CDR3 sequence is CASSQGTGGTVGAFF. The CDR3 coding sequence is TGTGCCAGCAGCCAAGGGACAGGGGGCACTGTTGGAGCTTTCTTT. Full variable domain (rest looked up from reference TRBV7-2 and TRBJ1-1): GAGVSQSPSNKVTEKGKDVELRCDPISGHTALYWYRQSLGQGLEFLIYFQGNSAPDKSGLPSDRFSAERTGGSVSTLTIQRTQQEDSAVYLCASSQGTGGTVGAFFGQGTRLTVV.

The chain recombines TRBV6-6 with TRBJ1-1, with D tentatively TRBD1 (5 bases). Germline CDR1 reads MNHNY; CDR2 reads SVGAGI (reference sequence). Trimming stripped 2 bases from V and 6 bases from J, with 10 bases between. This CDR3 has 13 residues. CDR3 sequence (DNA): TGTGCCAGCAGTTACCGGGGGGAGTCTGAAGCTTTCTTT. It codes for CASSYRGESEAFF.

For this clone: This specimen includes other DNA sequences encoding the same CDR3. CDR3 region: CASSYSRTGGYEQYF. As DNA, the CDR3 is TGTGCCAGCAGTTACTCGAGGACAGGGGGCTACGAGCAGTACTTC. The V call is TRBV6-5, the J call TRBJ2-7; 10 positions agree with TRBD1. This CDR3 contains 15 residues. Per germline, CDR1 MNHEY and CDR2 SVGAGI. V shed 0 bases, J shed 3 bases, and the junction held 2 bases outside the gene matches.

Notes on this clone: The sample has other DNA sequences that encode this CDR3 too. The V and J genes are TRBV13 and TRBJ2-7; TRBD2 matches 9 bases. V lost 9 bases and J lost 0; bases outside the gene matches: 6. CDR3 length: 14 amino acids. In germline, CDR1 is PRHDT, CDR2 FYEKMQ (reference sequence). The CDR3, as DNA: TGTGCCAGTAGGCGGGGGGGGAGCTCCTACGAGCAGTACTTC. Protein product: CASRRGGSSYEQYF.